The next 6 T cell receptor beta chains were all read from a single sample in a study of blood T cells in healthy people across ages. A second PCR of about 7 to 11 cycles used a sample-barcoded 5' primer and a J-beta primer mix. TCRdb analysed the 5' RACE reads with MiXCR anew, one entry per CDR3 protein. The profile covers around 1.7 million distinct CDR3 sequences, with about 28% appearing a single time and more than 6% taken by the ten largest. The material sequenced was blood. All receptors come from a woman aged 25 to 39 in good health.

With regard to this clonotype: This could be a read error, since a much larger clone is one nucleotide away. The chain joins TRBV5-1 to TRBJ1-2; no firm D call. The CDR3 has 13 amino acids. CDR1 is SGHRS and CDR2 is YFSETQ in the germline V gene. The CDR3 protein is CASRLVSDYGHTF. The DNA for the CDR3 is TGCGCCAGCAGACTGGTCAGTGACTATGGCCACACCTTC. Variable domain in full (rest from reference TRBV5-1 and TRBJ1-2): KAGVTQTPRYLIKTRGQQVTLSCSPISGHRSVSWYQQTPGQGLQFLFEYFSETQRNKGNFPGRFSGRQFSNSRSEMNVSTLELGDSALYLCASRLVSDYGHTFGSGTRLTVV.

The sample holds many counts of this clonotype. This chain joins TRBV5-4 and TRBJ2-1; TRBD2 matches 7 bases. After removal of 0 bases from V and 5 bases from J, the junction contained 5 bases not matched to a gene. The germline CDR1 and CDR2 sequences are SGHNT and YYREEE (reference sequence). The CDR3 covers 15 residues. This chain's CDR3 is CASSLEGLGDNEQFF. The CDR3 coding sequence is TGTGCCAGCAGCTTGGAAGGACTAGGGGACAATGAGCAGTTCTTC.

This clonotype came up a few times. The chain employs TRBV12-5 and TRBJ2-6; maybe TRBD1 (6 bases). V lost 6 bases and J lost 2, with 20 bases in between. CDR1 is LGHNT, CDR2 FRNRAP, per germline. The CDR3 consists of 18 residues. The CDR3 region has the DNA TGTGCTAGTGGGAACCGGGACACTACACCCCCTGGGGCCAACGTCCTGACTTTC. It yields the protein CASGNRDTTPPGANVLTF.

J is TRBJ2-5 and V is TRBV7-9; D gene unclear. The CDR3 extends over 12 amino acids. CDR1 and CDR2 (germline): SEHNR, FQNEAQ (reference sequence). V was trimmed by 4 bases and J by 11 bases, leaving 14 bases between them. The CDR3 coding sequence is TGTGCCAGCAGCTGGCGCAGTGCGGAGCAGTACTTC. It translates to CASSWRSAEQYF.

V gene TRBV5-4 combines with J gene TRBJ2-5; a weak D match, TRBD1 (5 bases). The CDR3 extends over 13 amino acids. The germline CDR1 and CDR2 sequences are SGHNT and YYREEE (reference sequence). Trimming left V 4 bases short and J 10 bases short, with 17 bases between. CDR3 in amino acids: CASSLGASRFQYF. DNA of the CDR3: TGTGCCAGCAGCCTAGGGGCGTCTCGTTTCCAGTACTTC.

Regarding this clonotype: At one end the junction does not follow the germline gene, possibly because of a read error. This chain links TRBV12-5 with TRBJ2-3; unclear D gene. Germline lookup yields CDR1 LGHNT and CDR2 FRNRAP. The CDR3 is 15 amino acids. In DNA form, the CDR3 reads TGTGCTAGTGGTTTCGCCAGTGGCAGATCGGATACGCGGTATTTT. Protein sequence: CASGFASGRSDTRYF.